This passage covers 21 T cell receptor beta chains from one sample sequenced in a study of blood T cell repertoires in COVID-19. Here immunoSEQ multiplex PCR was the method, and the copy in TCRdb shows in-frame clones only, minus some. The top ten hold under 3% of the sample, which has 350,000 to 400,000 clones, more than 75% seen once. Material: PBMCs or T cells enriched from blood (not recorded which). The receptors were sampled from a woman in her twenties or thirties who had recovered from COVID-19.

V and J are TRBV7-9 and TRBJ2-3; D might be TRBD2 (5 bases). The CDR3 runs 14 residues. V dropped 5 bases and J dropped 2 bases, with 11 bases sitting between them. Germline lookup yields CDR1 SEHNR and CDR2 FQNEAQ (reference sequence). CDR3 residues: CASSQGLNTDTQYF. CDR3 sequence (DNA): TGTGCCAGCAGCCAAGGACTGAACACAGATACGCAGTATTTT.

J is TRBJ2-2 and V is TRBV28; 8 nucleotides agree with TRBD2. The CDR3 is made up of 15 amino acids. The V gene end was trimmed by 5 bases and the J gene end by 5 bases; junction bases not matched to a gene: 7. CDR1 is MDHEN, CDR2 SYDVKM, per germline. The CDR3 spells CASSRSGSQTGELFF. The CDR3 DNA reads TGTGCCAGCAGTAGAAGCGGGAGTCAGACCGGGGAGCTGTTTTTT.

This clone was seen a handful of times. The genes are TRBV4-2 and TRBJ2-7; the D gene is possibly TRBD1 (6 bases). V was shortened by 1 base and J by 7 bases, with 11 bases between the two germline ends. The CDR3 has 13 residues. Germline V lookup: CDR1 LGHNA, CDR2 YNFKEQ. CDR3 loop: CASSQAPGVEQYF. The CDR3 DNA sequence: TGTGCCAGCAGCCAAGCACCAGGGGTTGAGCAGTACTTC.

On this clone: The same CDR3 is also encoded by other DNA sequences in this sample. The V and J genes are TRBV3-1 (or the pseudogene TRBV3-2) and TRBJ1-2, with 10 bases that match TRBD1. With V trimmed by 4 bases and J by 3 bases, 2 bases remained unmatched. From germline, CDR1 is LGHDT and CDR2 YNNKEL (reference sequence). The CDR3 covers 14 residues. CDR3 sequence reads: CASSPGQGDYGYTF. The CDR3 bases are TGTGCCAGCAGCCCCGGACAGGGGGACTATGGCTACACCTTC.

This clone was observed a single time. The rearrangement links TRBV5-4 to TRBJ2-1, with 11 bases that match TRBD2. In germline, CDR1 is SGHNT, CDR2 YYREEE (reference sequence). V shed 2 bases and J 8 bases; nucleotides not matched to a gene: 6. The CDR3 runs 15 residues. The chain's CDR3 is CASSFSGREVHEQFF. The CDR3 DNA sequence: TGTGCCAGCAGCTTTAGCGGGAGGGAAGTCCATGAGCAGTTCTTC.

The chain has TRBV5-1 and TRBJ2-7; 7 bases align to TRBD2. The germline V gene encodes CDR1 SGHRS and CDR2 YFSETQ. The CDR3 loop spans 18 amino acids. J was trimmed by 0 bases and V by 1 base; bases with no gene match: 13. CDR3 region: CASSLQTTGTISSYEQYF. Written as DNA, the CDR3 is TGCGCCAGCAGCTTGCAAACCACCGGGACTATCAGCTCCTACGAGCAGTACTTC.

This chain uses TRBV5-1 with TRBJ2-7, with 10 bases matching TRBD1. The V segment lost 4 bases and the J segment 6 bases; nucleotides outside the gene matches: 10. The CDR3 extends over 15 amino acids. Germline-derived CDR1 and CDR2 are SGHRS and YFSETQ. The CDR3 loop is CASSAPGTGDPEQYF. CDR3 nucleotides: TGCGCCAGCAGCGCACCCGGGACAGGGGACCCCGAGCAGTACTTC.

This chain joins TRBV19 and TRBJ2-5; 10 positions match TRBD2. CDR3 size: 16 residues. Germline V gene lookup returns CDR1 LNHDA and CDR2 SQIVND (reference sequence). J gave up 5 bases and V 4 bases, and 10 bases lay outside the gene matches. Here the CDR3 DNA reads TGTGCCAGTAGTACCGGAGAGCGGGGGGGTTTGGAGACCCAGTACTTC. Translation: CASSTGERGGLETQYF.

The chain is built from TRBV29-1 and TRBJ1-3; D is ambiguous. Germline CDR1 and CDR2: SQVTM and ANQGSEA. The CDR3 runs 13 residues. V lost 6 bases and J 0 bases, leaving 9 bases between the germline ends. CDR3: CSVRHSSGNTIYF. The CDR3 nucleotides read TGCAGCGTCCGACACAGCTCTGGAAACACCATATATTTT. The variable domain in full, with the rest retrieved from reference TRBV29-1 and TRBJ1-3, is SAVISQKPSRDICQRGTSLTIQCQVDSQVTMMFWYRQQPGQSLTLIATANQGSEATYESGFVIDKFPISRPNLTFSTLTVSNMSPEDSSIYLCSVRHSSGNTIYFGEGSWLTVV.

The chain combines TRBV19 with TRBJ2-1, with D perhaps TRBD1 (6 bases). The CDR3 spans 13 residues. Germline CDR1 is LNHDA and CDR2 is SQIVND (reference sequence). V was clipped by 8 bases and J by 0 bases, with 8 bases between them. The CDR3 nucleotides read TGTGCCAGTGTGGACAGCTCCTACAATGAGCAGTTCTTC. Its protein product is CASVDSSYNEQFF.

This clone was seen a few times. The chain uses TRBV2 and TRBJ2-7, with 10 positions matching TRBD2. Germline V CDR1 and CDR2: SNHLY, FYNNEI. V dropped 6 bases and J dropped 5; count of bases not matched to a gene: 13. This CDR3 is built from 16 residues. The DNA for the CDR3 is TGTGCCAGCAGGGGGAATCTAGCGGGAGTCACCCACGAGCAGTACTTC. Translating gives CASRGNLAGVTHEQYF.

The CDR3 sequence is CASSQVGRENEKLFF. The CDR3 nucleotides read TGTGCCAGCAGCCAAGTAGGACGGGAAAATGAAAAACTGTTTTTT. The rearrangement joins TRBV14 to TRBJ1-4; D not certain. The CDR3 has 15 amino acids. V was trimmed by 1 base and J by 5 bases, leaving 11 bases between them. Germline V gene lookup returns CDR1 SGHDN and CDR2 FVKESK.

In DNA, the CDR3 is TGTGCCAGCAGCGAACCCCGGGACAGGGTCTACGAGCAGTACTTC. Its protein product is CASSEPRDRVYEQYF. The V gene is TRBV28, the J gene TRBJ2-7; 9 bases align to TRBD1. The CDR3 has 15 residues. Germline V gene sequence: CDR1 MDHEN, CDR2 SYDVKM. The V segment lost 6 bases and the J segment 3 bases; nucleotides outside the gene matches: 9.

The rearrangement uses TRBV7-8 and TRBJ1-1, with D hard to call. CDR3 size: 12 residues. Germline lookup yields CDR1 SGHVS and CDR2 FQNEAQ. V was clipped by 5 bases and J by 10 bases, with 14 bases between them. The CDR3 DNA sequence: TGTGCCAGCAGCCCACCCGGGGTTGGAGCTTTCTTT. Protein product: CASSPPGVGAFF.

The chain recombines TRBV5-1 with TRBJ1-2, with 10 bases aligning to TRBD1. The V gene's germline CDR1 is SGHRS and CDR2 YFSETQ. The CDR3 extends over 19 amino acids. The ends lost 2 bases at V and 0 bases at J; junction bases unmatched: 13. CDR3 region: CASSLSPGTGAGTNYGYTF. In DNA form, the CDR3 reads TGCGCCAGCAGCTTATCGCCCGGGACAGGGGCCGGAACTAACTATGGCTACACCTTC.

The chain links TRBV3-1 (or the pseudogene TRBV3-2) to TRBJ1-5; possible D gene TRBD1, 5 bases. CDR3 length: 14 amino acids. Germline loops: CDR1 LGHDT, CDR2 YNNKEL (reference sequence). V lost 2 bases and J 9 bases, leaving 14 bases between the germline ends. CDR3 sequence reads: CASSQQLQGGPQHF. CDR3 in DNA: TGTGCCAGCAGCCAACAATTGCAGGGAGGGCCCCAGCATTTT.

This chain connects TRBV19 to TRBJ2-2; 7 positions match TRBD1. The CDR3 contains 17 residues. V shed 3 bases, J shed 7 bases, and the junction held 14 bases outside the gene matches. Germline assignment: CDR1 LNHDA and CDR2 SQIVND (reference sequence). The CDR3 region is CASSMGSGTEGVGELFF. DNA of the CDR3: TGTGCCAGTAGTATGGGGTCTGGGACAGAGGGGGTCGGGGAGCTGTTTTTT.

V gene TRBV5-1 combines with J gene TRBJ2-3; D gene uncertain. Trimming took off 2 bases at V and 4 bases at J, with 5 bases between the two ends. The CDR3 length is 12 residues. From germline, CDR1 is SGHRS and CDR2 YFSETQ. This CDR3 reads CASSFNADTQYF. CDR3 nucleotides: TGCGCCAGCAGCTTTAATGCAGATACGCAGTATTTT.

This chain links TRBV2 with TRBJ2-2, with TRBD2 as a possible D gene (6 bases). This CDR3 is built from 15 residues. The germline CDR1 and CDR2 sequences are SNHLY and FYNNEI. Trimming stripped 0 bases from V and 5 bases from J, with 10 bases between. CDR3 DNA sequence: TGTGCCAGCAGTGAAGCGGGAGGTTCTACCGGGGAGCTGTTTTTT. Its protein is CASSEAGGSTGELFF.

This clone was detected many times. The CDR3 protein is CASSQETGGQETQYF. The CDR3 DNA reads as TGTGCCAGCAGCCAAGAGACAGGGGGACAAGAGACCCAGTACTTC. This chain uses TRBV4-2 with TRBJ2-5, with TRBD1 matching over 9 bases. Trimming took 0 bases from V and 2 from J; bases not matched to a gene: 1. CDR1 and CDR2 from the germline V gene are LGHNA and YNFKEQ. The CDR3 spans 15 residues.

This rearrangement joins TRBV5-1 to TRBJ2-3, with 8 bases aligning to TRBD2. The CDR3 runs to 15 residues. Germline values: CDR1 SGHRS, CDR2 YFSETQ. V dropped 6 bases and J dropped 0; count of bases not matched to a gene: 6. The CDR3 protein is CASTDSGTSTDTQYF. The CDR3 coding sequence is TGCGCCAGCACGGATAGCGGGACTAGCACAGATACGCAGTATTTT.